One T cell receptor beta chain is described in this entry. Its antigen is unknown. TCRdb reprocessed the 5' RACE reads with MiXCR, giving one entry per CDR3 protein. The table shows 280,000 or so distinct CDR3 sequences, with roughly 18% occurring only once. The source of the sample is a study of T-cell memory formation after mild COVID-19. Across the study: Each donor largely had its own TCR clusters.

Germline CDR1 is SGHNT and CDR2 is YYREEE (reference sequence). V shed 1 base, J shed 4 bases, and the junction held 8 bases outside the gene matches. CDR3 length: 15 amino acids. Study-wide findings and caveats: Some clones that responded were present in memory (sampled pre-infection), which suggests cross-reactive memory joined. Contracting CD4+ clones sat mainly in CM and EM; CD8+ in EMRA.

The sequenced material came from PBMCs or a T cell subset sorted from them (not recorded which). The receptor comes from a man between 18 and 29 years old who had mild COVID-19 (a few samples of this study predate the infection). Cell type and time point are not known. The rearrangement uses TRBV5-4 and TRBJ2-7, with TRBD2 matching over 7 bases. CDR3 sequence (DNA): TGTGCCAGCAGCTTGACGGCGGGGGTCACGTACGAGCAGTACTTC. It encodes CASSLTAGVTYEQYF.